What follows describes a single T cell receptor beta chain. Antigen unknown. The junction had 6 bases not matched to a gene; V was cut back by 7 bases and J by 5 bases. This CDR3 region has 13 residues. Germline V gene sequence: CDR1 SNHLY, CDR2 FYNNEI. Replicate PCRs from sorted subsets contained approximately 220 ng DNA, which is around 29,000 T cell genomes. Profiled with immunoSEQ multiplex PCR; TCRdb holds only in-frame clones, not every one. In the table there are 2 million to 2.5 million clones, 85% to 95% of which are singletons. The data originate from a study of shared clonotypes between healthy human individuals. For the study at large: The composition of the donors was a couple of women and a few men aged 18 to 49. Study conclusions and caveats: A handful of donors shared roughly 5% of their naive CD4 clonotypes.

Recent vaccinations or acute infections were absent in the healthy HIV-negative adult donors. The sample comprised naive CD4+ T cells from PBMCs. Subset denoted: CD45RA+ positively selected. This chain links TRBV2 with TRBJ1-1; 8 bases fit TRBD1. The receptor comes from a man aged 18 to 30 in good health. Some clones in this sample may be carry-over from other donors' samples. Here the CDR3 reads CASTQDRGTEAFF. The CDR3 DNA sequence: TGTGCCAGCACGCAAGACAGGGGAACTGAAGCTTTCTTT.